This T cell receptor (beta chain) was recorded in a study of blood T cells in healthy people across ages (dated by TCRdb to about 2015). With regard to the full study: In model experiments, roughly one uniquely barcoded TCR beta cDNA molecule per two T cells was captured by template switching. Using deep sequencing normalized with unique cDNA molecular identifiers, the study measured how TCR beta repertoire diversity changes with age. The donors were split into four age groups: young (average 16 years), middle-aged (39), aged (roughly 68) and long-lived (roughly 80). To avoid experimental bias, donors of different ages were spread randomly across the sequencing lanes. Two additional independent replicas of 1 million unique cDNA reads from the same blood draw were analyzed for two donors (one aged 18 to 30 and one aged 80 or older). The paper as a whole reports these results and caveats: Estimates of total diversity from one million sequenced T cells were regarded as lower bounds and underestimates. Compared with the aged group, the long-lived group had more naive CD4+ T cells, fewer expanded clones and increased TCR diversity, suggesting age selection. As age increased, observed TCR beta diversity per million T cells dropped in a roughly linear way, and a significant reduction was already evident by age about 40. Bulk unsorted PBMC profiling prevented conclusive comparison of naive and antigen-experienced compartments. Donor CMV infection status was unknown, potentially confounding age-related changes in expanded clonotypes. The percentage of naive T cells measured by flow cytometry correlated strongly with observed TCR beta diversity.

For this clonotype: Its target antigen remains unknown. No base-level quality is on record; no much larger clone is a single base apart.

The library came from 5' RACE. The listed sequencing device is Illumina HiSeq 2500. A second roughly 7 to 12 cycle PCR used a sample-barcoded 5' primer and a J-beta primer mix. A template-switch 5' adaptor carrying 12 random nucleotides introduced a unique molecular identifier onto each TCR beta cDNA molecule. At least 2.5 million CDR3-containing paired-end reads were obtained from each sample. The Mint cDNA synthesis kit, primed by a TRBC-specific oligonucleotide, was used to synthesize first-strand cDNA from all RNA. After uracil-DNA glycosylase treatment, a first 18-cycle PCR used universal primers M1SS and BC2_uni_R on all cDNA. In the original analysis: Normalization of each sample was performed by random selection of 1 million high-quality reads, each carrying a distinct molecular identifier. Instead of being binned into consensus sequences, reads with shared molecular identifiers were discarded. MiTCR, with a Q25 quality threshold and the strictest error-elimination algorithm, was used for CDR3 identification, clonotype clustering and error correction. A nonparametric unseen species model using Euler transformation provided a lower-bound estimate of total TCR beta diversity. TCRdb trimmed the raw reads at Q25, called clones with MiXCR and kept productive beta chains. Each CDR3 protein gets just one entry, which takes the most common genes and DNA from the rows behind it. These V and J calls are TCRdb output, not the study's own analysis. The sample profile shows some 900,000 distinct CDR3 sequences; around 46% of them were found once. The ten largest clonotypes hold roughly an eighth of the sample.

Donors were under 40 systemically healthy Caucasian individuals from Russia aged roughly 6 to 100 years. Each donor gave roughly 9 milliliters of peripheral blood, drawn into EDTA-treated Vacutainer tubes. Ficoll-Paque density-gradient centrifugation was used to isolate PBMCs, with at least 6 million per sample. Total RNA, at least 5 micrograms per sample, was extracted from PBMCs with Trizol reagent. For every donor, an aliquot of PBMCs went through flow cytometry to measure the percentages of naive CD45RAhigh/CD27high T cells. The V end loses 0 bases and the J end loses 0 bases, and a stretch of 15 bases separates them. The CDR3 goes from the cysteine to the phenylalanine over 19 residues. Of all the DNA, just the CDR3 is kept, 57 bases in frame from base 1. CDR1 and CDR2 are drawn from the germline V gene: LGHNA, YSLEER.

The sequenced sample was blood. The receptor was derived from a man between 25 and 39 years old in good health. The chain joins TRBV4-3 to TRBJ2-6, with the D gene not confidently named. The CDR3: CASSQEGKLGYSGANVLTF. The nucleotide sequence reads TGCGCCAGCAGCCAAGAGGGAAAACTGGGCTACTCTGGGGCCAACGTCCTGACTTTC.